The TCR beta chain described here comes from a study of vaccination and CD4 T cells after COVID-19. About the study: Convalescent patients gave post-COVID blood a median approximately 100 days post-diagnosis, range 35 to 161.

Study-wide results and caveats: Convalescent patients displayed a median roughly 88% of reactive clones emerging only post-vaccination.

CD4+ T cells that had been cultured provided DNA sequenced with the Oncomine TCR Beta short-read assay. Cultured CD4+ T cells yielded the extracted genomic DNA. TCRdb processed the PCR reads anew with MiXCR; each CDR3 protein has one entry. The sample includes approximately 5,000 distinct CDR3 sequences, around 30% of them seen just once. The CDR3 length is 12 residues. CDR1 is DFQATT, CDR2 SNEGSKA, per germline (reference sequence). Deletions cut 3 bases from V and 5 bases from J, with 8 bases between. In regard to this clonotype: The antigen remains unidentified.

Treatment reported: approximately 11-day PBMC culture with coronavirus spike peptide pools or control peptides (ViraFEST assay). IL-2 (around 9.8 IU/ml) and peptide pools (about 9 ug/ml) were added to cultures of 1.5 million to 2 million PBMCs per well. This TCR derives from a human donor who had recovered from COVID-19. The chain links TRBV20-1 to TRBJ2-4; the D is unclear. The sample consisted of CD4+ T cells from blood, cultured in vitro, taken after SARS-CoV-2 vaccination. CDR3 amino acids: CSASYPQNIQYF. The CDR3 DNA follows: TGCAGTGCTAGTTATCCACAAAACATTCAGTACTTC.